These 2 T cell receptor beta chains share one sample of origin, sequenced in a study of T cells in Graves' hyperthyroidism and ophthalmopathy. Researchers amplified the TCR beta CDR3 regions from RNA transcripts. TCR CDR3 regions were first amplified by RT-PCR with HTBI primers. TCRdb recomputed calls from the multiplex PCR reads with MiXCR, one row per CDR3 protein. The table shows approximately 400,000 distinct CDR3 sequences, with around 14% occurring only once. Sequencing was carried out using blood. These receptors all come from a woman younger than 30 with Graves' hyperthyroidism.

For the CDR3, the DNA is TGTGCCAGTAGTATTAGACTATCTGGGGCCAACGTCCTGACTTTC. It is translated as CASSIRLSGANVLTF. The genes are TRBV19 and TRBJ2-6; maybe TRBD2 (5 bases). V was cut by 3 bases and J by 1 base, with 7 bases left in between. CDR1 is LNHDA, CDR2 SQIVND, per germline (reference sequence). The CDR3 runs to 15 residues.

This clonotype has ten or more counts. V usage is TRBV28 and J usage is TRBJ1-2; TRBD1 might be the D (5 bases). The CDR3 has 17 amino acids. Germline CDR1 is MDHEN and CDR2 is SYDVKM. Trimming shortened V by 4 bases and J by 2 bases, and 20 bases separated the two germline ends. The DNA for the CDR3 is TGTGCCAGCAGTTCCTCAGTTCGGGGGTTCGGAAACTATGGCTACACCTTC. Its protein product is CASSSSVRGFGNYGYTF.